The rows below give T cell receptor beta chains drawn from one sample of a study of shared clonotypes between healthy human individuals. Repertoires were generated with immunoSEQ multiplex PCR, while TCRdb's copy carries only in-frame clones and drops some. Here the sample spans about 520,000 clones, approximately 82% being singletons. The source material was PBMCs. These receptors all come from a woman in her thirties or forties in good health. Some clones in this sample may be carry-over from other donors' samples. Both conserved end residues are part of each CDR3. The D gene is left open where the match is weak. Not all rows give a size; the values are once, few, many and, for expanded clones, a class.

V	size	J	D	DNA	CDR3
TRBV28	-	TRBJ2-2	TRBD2	TGTGCCAGCAGGTTAACGGGGGGCACCGGGGAGCTGTTTTTT	CASRLTGGTGELFF
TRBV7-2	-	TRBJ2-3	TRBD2	TGTGCCAGCAGCCCCCAGACTAGCGGGATAACAGATACGCAGTATTTT	CASSPQTSGITDTQYF
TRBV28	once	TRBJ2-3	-	TGTGCCAGCAGTTTAAGGGGGGGGTACACAGATACGCAGTATTTT	CASSLRGGYTDTQYF
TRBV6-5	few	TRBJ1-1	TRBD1	TGTGCCAGCAGAGGACAGGTAACTGAAGCTTTCTTT	CASRGQVTEAFF
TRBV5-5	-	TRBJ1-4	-	TGTGCCAGCAGCGTGCTTCAGGGGTATAGTGAAAAACTGTTTTTT	CASSVLQGYSEKLFF
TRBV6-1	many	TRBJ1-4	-	TGTGCCAGCAGTGAAGGCACGGTAGAAGTTGAAAAACTGTTTTTT	CASSEGTVEVEKLFF
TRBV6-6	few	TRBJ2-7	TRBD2	TGTGCCAGCAGTTACGAGCGGGAGACCTCCTACGAGCAGTACTTC	CASSYERETSYEQYF
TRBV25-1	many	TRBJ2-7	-	TGTGCCAGCAGTGCAACACAAATGCAGTACTTC	CASSATQMQYF
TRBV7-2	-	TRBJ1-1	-	TGTGCCACCCGCCGCCTATCAGGTCCATTGAACACTGAAGCTTTCTTT	CATRRLSGPLNTEAFF
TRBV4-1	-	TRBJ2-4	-	TGCGCCAGCAGCCAAGTTGCCCCCCCGAGGGGCATTCAGTACTTC	CASSQVAPPRGIQYF
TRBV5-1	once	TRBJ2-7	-	TGCGCCAGCAGGCCGGACCCCCAGCGCGAGCAGTACTTC	CASRPDPQREQYF
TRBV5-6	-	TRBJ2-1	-	TGTGCCAGCCATGAAGGGGGGGAGCCAAGCTACAATGAGCAGTTCTTC	CASHEGGEPSYNEQFF
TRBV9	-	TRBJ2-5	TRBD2	TGTGCCAGCAGCGCCTCGGGCAGCGGGGGATTGGGGGAGACCCAGTACTTC	CASSASGSGGLGETQYF
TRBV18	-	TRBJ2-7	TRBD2	TGTGCCAGCTCACCACGGCTAGCGGGAGGAGACGAGCAGTACTTC	CASSPRLAGGDEQYF
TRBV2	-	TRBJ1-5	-	TGTGCCACCTCCCTAACCCATAGCAATCAGCCCCAGCATTTT	CATSLTHSNQPQHF
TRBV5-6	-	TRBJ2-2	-	TGTGCCAGCAGCTTGGCCAGGATAAGTAGGAACACCGGGGAGCTGTTTTTT	CASSLARISRNTGELFF
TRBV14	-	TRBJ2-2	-	TGTGCCAGCAGCCATCTACGCGGGCGTGGCACCGGGGAGCTGTTTTTT	CASSHLRGRGTGELFF
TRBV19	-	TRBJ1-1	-	TGTGCCAGTAGCCCATTTGGCGGGGTAGGCACTGAAGCTTTCTTT	CASSPFGGVGTEAFF
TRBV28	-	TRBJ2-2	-	TGTGCCAGCGCACGTAGGACAATCACCGGGGAGCTGTTTTTT	CASARRTITGELFF
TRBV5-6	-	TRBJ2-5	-	TGTGCCAGCAGCCTTCCGGGGTTTAAGGAGACCCAGTACTTC	CASSLPGFKETQYF
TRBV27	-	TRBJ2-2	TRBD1	TGTGCCAGCAGGATTGACAGGGGAGTCATCGGGGAGCTGTTTTTT	CASRIDRGVIGELFF
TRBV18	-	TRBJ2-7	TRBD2	TGTGCCAGCTCACCGACTAGCGGGGGAGGCGCCCGGGGTGAGCAGTACTTC	CASSPTSGGGARGEQYF
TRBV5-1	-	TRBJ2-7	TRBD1	TGCGCCAGCAGAGAGCAGGGGGCGCAAGAGCAGTACTTC	CASREQGAQEQYF
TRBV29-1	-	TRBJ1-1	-	TGCAGCGTTCTGCCTAACGGGGCGGGTACTGAAGCTTTCTTT	CSVLPNGAGTEAFF
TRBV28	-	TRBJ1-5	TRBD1	TGTGCCAGCAGTTTATGGGACAGGGAAGATCAGCCCCAGCATTTT	CASSLWDREDQPQHF
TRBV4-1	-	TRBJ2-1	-	TGCGCCAGCAGCCCCTCTGGGACCTACAATGAGCAGTTCTTC	CASSPSGTYNEQFF
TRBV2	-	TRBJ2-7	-	TGTGCCAGCAAAGTCCAGGGACTTACCTACGAGCAGTACTTC	CASKVQGLTYEQYF
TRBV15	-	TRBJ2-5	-	TGTGCCACCAGCAGAGATCTACTGAGTGAGACCCAGTACTTC	CATSRDLLSETQYF
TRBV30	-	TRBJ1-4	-	TGTGCCTGGAGTCTAGGGTTGAATGAAAAACTGTTTTTT	CAWSLGLNEKLFF
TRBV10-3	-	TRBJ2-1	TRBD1	TGTGCCATCAGTGACCTACAAGGGGGCGCGAGCTACAATGAGCAGTTCTTC	CAISDLQGGASYNEQFF
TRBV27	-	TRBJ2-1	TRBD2	TGTGCCAGCAGGCCTTCCCCGGGACTAGCGTGGTTCTTC	CASRPSPGLAWFF
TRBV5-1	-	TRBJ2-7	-	TGCGCCAGCAGCTTGGGACTCCAACTCGAGCAGTACTTC	CASSLGLQLEQYF
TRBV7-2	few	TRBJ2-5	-	TGTGCCAGCAGCTTAACAGGGCCACAAGAGACCCAGTACTTC	CASSLTGPQETQYF
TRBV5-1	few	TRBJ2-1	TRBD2	TGCGCCAGCAGCTTTTCGTCGGGGGGAGATGAGCAGTTCTTC	CASSFSSGGDEQFF
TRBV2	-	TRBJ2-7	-	TGTGCCAGCAGCGAAACGACCTACGAGCAGTACTTC	CASSETTYEQYF
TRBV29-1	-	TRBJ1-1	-	TGCAGCGTCCCGACAGCCATGAACACTGAAGCTTTCTTT	CSVPTAMNTEAFF
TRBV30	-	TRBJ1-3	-	TGTGCCTGGGACAGATCCTCTGGAAACACCATATATTTT	CAWDRSSGNTIYF
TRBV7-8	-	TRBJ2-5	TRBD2	TGTGCCAGCAGCTTAGGATTGTTGGGACTAGGTGGGACCCAGTACTTC	CASSLGLLGLGGTQYF
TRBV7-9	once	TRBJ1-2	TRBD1	TGTGCCAGCAGGGAAGACTTACAGGGGATGGGCTACACCTTC	CASREDLQGMGYTF
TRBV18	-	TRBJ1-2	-	TGTGCCAGCTCACCGCAGACCTTGGGAACTAACTATGGCTACACCTTC	CASSPQTLGTNYGYTF
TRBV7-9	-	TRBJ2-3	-	TGTGCCAGCAGCTTAGTAAGTTTCACAGATACGCAGTATTTT	CASSLVSFTDTQYF
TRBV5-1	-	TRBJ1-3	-	TGCGCCAGCAGCTTGGCCGGAAACACCATATATTTT	CASSLAGNTIYF
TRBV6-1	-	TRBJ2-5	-	TGTGCCAGCAGTGAACACGGACGGGGACAAGAGACCCAGTACTTC	CASSEHGRGQETQYF
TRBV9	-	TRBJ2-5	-	TGTGCCAGCAGCGTAGAAGGATCGTTTGAGACCCAGTACTTC	CASSVEGSFETQYF
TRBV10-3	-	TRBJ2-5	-	TGTGCCATCAGTGCCAACCCCCAAGAGACCCAGTACTTC	CAISANPQETQYF
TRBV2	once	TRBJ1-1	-	TGTGCCAGCAGTGAAGCCTTCCGGGTTTCTGAAGCTTTCTTT	CASSEAFRVSEAFF
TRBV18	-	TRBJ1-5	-	TGTGCCAGCTCACCAAGTATTTATCGCAGGGTTCAGCCCCAGCATTTT	CASSPSIYRRVQPQHF
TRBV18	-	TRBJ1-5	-	TGTGCCAGCTCACCACTAGGTTCTCCCTCGGGCGATCAGCCCCAGCATTTT	CASSPLGSPSGDQPQHF
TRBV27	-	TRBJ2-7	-	TGTGCTTCGGGGACTGGGACTGTCTACGAGCAGTACTTC	CASGTGTVYEQYF
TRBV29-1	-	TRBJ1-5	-	TGCAGCGTTGGGGCAGGTAGCAATCAGCCCCAGCATTTT	CSVGAGSNQPQHF
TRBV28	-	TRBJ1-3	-	TGTGCCAGCAGGTGGAGATCTGGAAACACCATATATTTT	CASRWRSGNTIYF
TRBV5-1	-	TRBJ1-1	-	TGCGCCAGCAGCTTGGGAGTGAACACTGAAGCTTTCTTT	CASSLGVNTEAFF
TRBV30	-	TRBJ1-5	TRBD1	TGTGCCTGGTCCGGGGACAGACGCAATCAGCCCCAGCATTTT	CAWSGDRRNQPQHF